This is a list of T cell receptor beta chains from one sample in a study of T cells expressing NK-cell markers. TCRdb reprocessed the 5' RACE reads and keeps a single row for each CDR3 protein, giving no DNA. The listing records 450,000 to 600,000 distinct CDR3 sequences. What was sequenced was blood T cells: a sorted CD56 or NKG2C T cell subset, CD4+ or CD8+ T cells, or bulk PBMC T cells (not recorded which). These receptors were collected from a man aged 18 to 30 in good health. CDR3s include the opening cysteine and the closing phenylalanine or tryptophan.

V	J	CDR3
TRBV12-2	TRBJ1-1	CASRPWEKAFF
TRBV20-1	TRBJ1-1	CSARDLGGGPEAFF
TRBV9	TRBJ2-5	CASSSAPRRETQYF
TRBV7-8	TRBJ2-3	CASSLGAGTGRDTQYF
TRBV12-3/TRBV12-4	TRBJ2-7	CASSPSRTYEQYF
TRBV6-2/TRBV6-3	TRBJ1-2	CASSADRGLRGYTF
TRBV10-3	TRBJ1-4	CAISDFGPNEKLFF
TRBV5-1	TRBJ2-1	CASTSGQLSSYNEQFF
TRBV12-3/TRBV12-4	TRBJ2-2	CASSSNTGELFF
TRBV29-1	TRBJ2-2	CSARAQGSPGELFF
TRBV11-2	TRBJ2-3	CASSAWTVQSTDTQYF
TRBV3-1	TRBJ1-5	CASSPSGGGQPQHF
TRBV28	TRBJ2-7	CASSLVSGTAEQYF
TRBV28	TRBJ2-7	CASGAGPSYEQYF
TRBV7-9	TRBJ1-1	CASSRQGEAFF
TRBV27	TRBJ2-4	CASSPTVVENIQYF
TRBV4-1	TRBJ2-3	CASSSRTGDGTDTQYF
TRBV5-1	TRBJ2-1	CASSLAGTGEVNEQFF
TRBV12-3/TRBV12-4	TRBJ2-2	CASSPSVDGELFF
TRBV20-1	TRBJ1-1	CSAGGRATGAFF
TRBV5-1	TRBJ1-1	CASSEWTGDVTEAFF
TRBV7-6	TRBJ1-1	CASSATDRLNTEAFF
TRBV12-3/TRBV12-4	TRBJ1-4	CASRRRDGMDEKLFF
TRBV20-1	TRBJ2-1	CSARDVDSGGGEQFF
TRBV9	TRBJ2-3	CASSVEGTTSTDTQYF
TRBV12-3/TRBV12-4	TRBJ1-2	CASTNSNGYTF
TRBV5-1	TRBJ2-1	CASSLDLAGGPVQFF
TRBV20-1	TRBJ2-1	CSAPTVSSYNEQFF
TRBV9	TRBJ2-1	CASSVRGAGTGVASGSYNEQFF
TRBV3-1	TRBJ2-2	CASRGLAGGRTGELFF
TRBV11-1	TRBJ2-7	CASSLAGAGSRSYEQYF
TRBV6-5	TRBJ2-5	CASSYSLELQETQYF
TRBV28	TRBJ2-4	CATLRVAKNIQYF
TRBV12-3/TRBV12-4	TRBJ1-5	CASSPQGGRGQPQHF
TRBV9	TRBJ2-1	CASSVAYRGGVDNEQFF
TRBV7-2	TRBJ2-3	CASRSGRAPDTQYF
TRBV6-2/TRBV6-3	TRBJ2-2	CASSYTRDQLTGELFF
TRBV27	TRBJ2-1	CASSPRRTSLIYNEQFF
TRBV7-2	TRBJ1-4	CASSFTWATNEKLFF
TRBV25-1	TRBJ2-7	CASSGLNEQYF
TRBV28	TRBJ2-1	CASKLAIPNEQFF
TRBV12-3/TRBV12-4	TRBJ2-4	CASSRDGIKNIQYF
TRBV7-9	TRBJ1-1	CASSWNRGEAAFF
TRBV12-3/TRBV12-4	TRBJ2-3	CASTKVRGRTDTQYF
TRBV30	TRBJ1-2	CAWSHMDGYTF
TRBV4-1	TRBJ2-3	CASSQEYRFGAVVHSTDTQYF